A selection of T cell receptor beta chains follows, all from one sample in a study of chemoradiotherapy in HPV16-positive cancers. Produced via immunoSEQ multiplex PCR; TCRdb's table is partial and in-frame only. The data hold about 22,000 clones, with roughly 92% observed a single time. The sample here was blood, taken from a patient who underwent chemoradiotherapy. The receptors were gathered from a human donor with HPV-associated anogenital cancer. The CDR3 runs from the conserved cysteine through the conserved F or W. The D gene is left open where the match is weak. Clone sizes are given selectively: once, few, many, or a class where the clone is expanded.

length: 14; D: -; V: TRBV29-1; J: TRBJ2-2; size: -; CDR3: CSVELLANTGELFF; DNA: TGCAGCGTTGAATTGCTAGCGAACACCGGGGAGCTGTTTTTT
length: 13; D: TRBD1; V: TRBV19; J: TRBJ2-7; size: once; CDR3: CASSRTGAGEQYF; DNA: TGTGCCAGTAGTAGAACAGGGGCTGGGGAGCAGTACTTC
length: 16; D: TRBD2; V: TRBV4-1; J: TRBJ2-7; size: -; CDR3: CASSQAASGSPYEQYF; DNA: TGCGCCAGCAGCCAAGCCGCTAGCGGGAGTCCCTACGAGCAGTACTTC
length: 15; D: TRBD2; V: TRBV7-2; J: TRBJ2-1; size: once; CDR3: CASSLGLAGVSEQFF; DNA: TGTGCCAGCAGCTTGGGACTAGCGGGGGTCAGTGAGCAGTTCTTC
length: 14; D: -; V: TRBV11-1; J: TRBJ2-1; size: -; CDR3: CASSRLSGYNEQFF; DNA: TGTGCCAGCAGCCGTTTAAGCGGGTACAATGAGCAGTTCTTC
length: 16; D: TRBD1; V: TRBV7-2; J: TRBJ2-2; size: -; CDR3: CASSLDRGFLTGELFF; DNA: TGTGCCAGCAGCCTGGACAGGGGCTTTTTGACCGGGGAGCTGTTTTTT
length: 15; D: -; V: TRBV6-5; J: TRBJ2-7; size: few; CDR3: CASKAGSGGTYEQYF; DNA: TGTGCCAGCAAGGCGGGTAGCGGAGGGACCTACGAGCAGTACTTC
length: 11; D: -; V: TRBV28; J: TRBJ2-1; size: -; CDR3: CASSFGPRQFF; DNA: TGTGCCAGCAGTTTCGGCCCTCGTCAGTTCTTC
length: 15; D: TRBD1; V: TRBV7-2; J: TRBJ1-2; size: -; CDR3: CASSPGTGISGGYTF; DNA: TGTGCCAGCAGCCCCGGGACAGGGATATCGGGTGGCTACACCTTC
length: 16; D: -; V: TRBV19; J: TRBJ1-1; size: once; CDR3: CASSIDDLPRGTEAFF; DNA: TGTGCCAGTAGTATAGACGACCTACCAAGGGGCACTGAAGCTTTCTTT
length: 15; D: -; V: TRBV10-2; J: TRBJ2-7; size: medium-sized; CDR3: CASSDETGLPYEQYF; DNA: TGCGCCAGCAGTGATGAGACAGGTTTGCCGTACGAGCAGTACTTC
length: 16; D: -; V: TRBV19; J: TRBJ2-6; size: -; CDR3: CASSETGLSGANVLTF; DNA: TGTGCCAGTAGTGAAACAGGGCTATCTGGGGCCAACGTCCTGACTTTC
length: 13; D: -; V: TRBV7-9; J: TRBJ2-1; size: -; CDR3: CASRDFNGDEQFF; DNA: TGTGCCAGCAGGGACTTCAACGGGGATGAGCAGTTCTTC
length: 16; D: TRBD1; V: TRBV7-3; J: TRBJ1-2; size: -; CDR3: CASSPQHGQGGGGYTF; DNA: TGTGCCAGCAGCCCACAACACGGACAGGGGGGGGGTGGCTACACCTTC
length: 14; D: -; V: TRBV18; J: TRBJ1-3; size: -; CDR3: CASSPNTGPNTIYF; DNA: TGTGCCAGCTCACCAAATACAGGGCCGAACACCATATATTTT
length: 16; D: TRBD1; V: TRBV28; J: TRBJ2-1; size: -; CDR3: CASSLYGTGVFNEQFF; DNA: TGTGCCAGCAGTTTGTACGGGACAGGGGTCTTCAATGAGCAGTTCTTC
length: 18; D: -; V: TRBV7-9; J: TRBJ1-2; size: -; CDR3: CASSLLPTNAGRNYGYTF; DNA: TGTGCCAGCAGCTTACTCCCGACAAACGCCGGAAGAAACTATGGCTACACCTTC
length: 15; D: TRBD2; V: TRBV7-9; J: TRBJ2-7; size: -; CDR3: CASRPWTSGGTMDYF; DNA: TGTGCCAGCAGGCCCTGGACTAGCGGGGGGACCATGGACTACTTC
length: 13; D: -; V: TRBV5-4; J: TRBJ2-7; size: -; CDR3: CASSPDPSYEQYF; DNA: TGTGCCAGCAGCCCGGACCCTTCATACGAGCAGTACTTC
length: 12; D: -; V: TRBV6-5; J: TRBJ1-3; size: -; CDR3: CASSRPRGTIYF; DNA: TGTGCCAGCAGTCGCCCCAGGGGCACCATATATTTT
length: 15; D: -; V: TRBV5-4; J: TRBJ1-1; size: -; CDR3: CASSWGQSVGTEAFF; DNA: TGTGCCAGCAGCTGGGGACAAAGCGTGGGCACTGAAGCTTTCTTT
length: 15; D: -; V: TRBV10-3; J: TRBJ1-6; size: -; CDR3: CAIRGGGSYNSPLHF; DNA: TGTGCCATCAGGGGAGGGGGCTCCTATAATTCACCCCTCCACTTT
length: 13; D: -; V: TRBV7-6; J: TRBJ1-1; size: -; CDR3: CASSLGRNTEAFF; DNA: TGTGCCAGCAGCTTAGGTAGGAACACTGAAGCTTTCTTT
length: 13; D: -; V: TRBV27; J: TRBJ1-1; size: -; CDR3: CASSLGFSVEAFF; DNA: TGTGCCAGCAGTTTGGGGTTTTCGGTTGAAGCTTTCTTT
length: 12; D: -; V: TRBV29-1; J: TRBJ1-1; size: -; CDR3: CSGMEGGTEAFF; DNA: TGCAGCGGAATGGAGGGAGGGACTGAAGCTTTCTTT
length: 18; D: TRBD2; V: TRBV7-9; J: TRBJ2-2; size: -; CDR3: CASRPPGLAGVNTGELFF; DNA: TGTGCCAGCAGACCCCCGGGACTAGCGGGAGTTAACACCGGGGAGCTGTTTTTT
length: 17; D: TRBD2; V: TRBV28; J: TRBJ2-7; size: -; CDR3: CASSLGLAGGSSYEQYF; DNA: TGTGCCAGCAGTTTAGGGCTAGCGGGAGGCTCCTCCTACGAGCAGTACTTC
length: 17; D: -; V: TRBV19; J: TRBJ1-6; size: -; CDR3: CASSITPGRQDNSPLHF; DNA: TGTGCCAGTAGTATAACCCCCGGACGACAGGATAATTCACCCCTCCACTTT
length: 15; D: TRBD1; V: TRBV7-8; J: TRBJ1-2; size: -; CDR3: CASSLTAGQNYGYTF; DNA: TGTGCCAGCAGCTTAACCGCGGGACAGAACTATGGCTACACCTTC
length: 16; D: -; V: TRBV9; J: TRBJ2-1; size: once; CDR3: CASSAAVDGSYNEQFF; DNA: TGTGCCAGCAGCGCAGCTGTCGACGGGTCCTACAATGAGCAGTTCTTC
length: 16; D: TRBD2; V: TRBV19; J: TRBJ2-5; size: -; CDR3: CASSMPRLAGRETQYF; DNA: TGTGCCAGTAGTATGCCCCGACTAGCGGGACGAGAGACCCAGTACTTC
length: 15; D: -; V: TRBV6-6; J: TRBJ2-7; size: once; CDR3: CASSPQYVGDYEQYF; DNA: TGTGCCAGCAGCCCCCAGTATGTGGGGGACTACGAGCAGTACTTC
length: 15; D: TRBD2; V: TRBV11-2; J: TRBJ2-7; size: -; CDR3: CASSDSGAPSYEQYF; DNA: TGTGCCAGCAGCGATAGCGGGGCCCCCTCCTACGAGCAGTACTTC
length: 14; D: TRBD1; V: TRBV18; J: TRBJ1-4; size: -; CDR3: CASSPSGGNEKLFF; DNA: TGTGCCAGCTCACCATCAGGGGGGAATGAAAAACTGTTTTTT
length: 18; D: TRBD1; V: TRBV7-3; J: TRBJ2-2; size: -; CDR3: CASSYPGRDRRNTGELFF; DNA: TGTGCCAGCAGCTACCCCGGACGGGACAGGAGGAACACCGGGGAGCTGTTTTTT
length: 15; D: TRBD1; V: TRBV5-4; J: TRBJ2-7; size: -; CDR3: CASSSLLTGMGEQYF; DNA: TGTGCCAGCAGCTCCCTCCTGACAGGGATGGGCGAGCAGTACTTC
length: 15; D: TRBD2; V: TRBV15; J: TRBJ2-7; size: -; CDR3: CATSIGGTRAREQYF; DNA: TGTGCCACCAGCATAGGAGGGACTAGAGCTAGGGAGCAGTACTTC
length: 17; D: -; V: TRBV7-2; J: TRBJ1-5; size: -; CDR3: CASSFQGLSYSNQPQHF; DNA: TGTGCCAGCAGCTTTCAAGGGCTATCTTATAGCAATCAGCCCCAGCATTTT
length: 16; D: TRBD2; V: TRBV4-3; J: TRBJ2-1; size: -; CDR3: CASSKGDGRNYNEQFF; DNA: TGCGCCAGCAGCAAAGGGGACGGGAGGAATTACAATGAGCAGTTCTTC
length: 11; D: -; V: TRBV29-1; J: TRBJ1-3; size: -; CDR3: CSARQGNTIYF; DNA: TGCAGCGCGCGACAGGGAAACACCATATATTTT